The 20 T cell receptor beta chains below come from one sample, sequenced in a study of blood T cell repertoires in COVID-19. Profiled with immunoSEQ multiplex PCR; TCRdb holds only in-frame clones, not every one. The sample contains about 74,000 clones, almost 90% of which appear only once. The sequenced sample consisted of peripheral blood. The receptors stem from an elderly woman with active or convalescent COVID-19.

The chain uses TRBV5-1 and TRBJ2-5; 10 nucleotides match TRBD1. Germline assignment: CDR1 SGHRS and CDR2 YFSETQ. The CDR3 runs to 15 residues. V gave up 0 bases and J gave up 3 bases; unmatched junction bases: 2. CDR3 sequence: CASSLDGTGEETQYF. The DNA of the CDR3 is TGCGCCAGCAGCTTGGATGGGACAGGGGAAGAGACCCAGTACTTC.

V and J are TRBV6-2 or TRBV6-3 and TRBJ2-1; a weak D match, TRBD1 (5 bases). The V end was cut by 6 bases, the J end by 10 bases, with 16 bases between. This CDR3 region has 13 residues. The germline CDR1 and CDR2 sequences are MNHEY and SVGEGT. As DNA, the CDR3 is TGTGCCAGCAGCCTACCTCCAGGGTTCGAGCAGTTCTTC. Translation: CASSLPPGFEQFF.

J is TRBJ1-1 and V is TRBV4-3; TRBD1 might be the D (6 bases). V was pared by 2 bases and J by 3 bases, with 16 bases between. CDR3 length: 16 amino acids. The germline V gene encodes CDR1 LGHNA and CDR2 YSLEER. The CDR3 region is CASSQFVRGTDTEAFF. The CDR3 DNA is TGCGCCAGCAGCCAATTTGTCAGGGGTACGGACACTGAAGCTTTCTTT.

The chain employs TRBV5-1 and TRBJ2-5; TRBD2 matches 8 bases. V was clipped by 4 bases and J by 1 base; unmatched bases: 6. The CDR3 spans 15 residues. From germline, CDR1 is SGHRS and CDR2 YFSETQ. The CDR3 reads CASSRNAGGQETQYF. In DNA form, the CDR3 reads TGCGCCAGCAGCCGGAACGCGGGGGGCCAAGAGACCCAGTACTTC. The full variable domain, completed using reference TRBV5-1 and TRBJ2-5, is KAGVTQTPRYLIKTRGQQVTLSCSPISGHRSVSWYQQTPGQGLQFLFEYFSETQRNKGNFPGRFSGRQFSNSRSEMNVSTLELGDSALYLCASSRNAGGQETQYFGPGTRLLVL.

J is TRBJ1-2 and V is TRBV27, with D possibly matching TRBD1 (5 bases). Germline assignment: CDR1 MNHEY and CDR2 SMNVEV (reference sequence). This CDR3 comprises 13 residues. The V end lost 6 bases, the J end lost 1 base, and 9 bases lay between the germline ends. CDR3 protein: CASRKDSNYGYTF. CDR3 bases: TGTGCCAGCAGGAAAGACAGTAACTATGGCTACACCTTC.

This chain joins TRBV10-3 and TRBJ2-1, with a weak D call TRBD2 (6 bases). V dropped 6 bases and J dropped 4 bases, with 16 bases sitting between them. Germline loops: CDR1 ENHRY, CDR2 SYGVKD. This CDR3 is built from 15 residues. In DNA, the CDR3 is TGTGCCATCAGAGGTCTAGCGTACGATTACAATGAGCAGTTCTTC. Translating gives CAIRGLAYDYNEQFF.

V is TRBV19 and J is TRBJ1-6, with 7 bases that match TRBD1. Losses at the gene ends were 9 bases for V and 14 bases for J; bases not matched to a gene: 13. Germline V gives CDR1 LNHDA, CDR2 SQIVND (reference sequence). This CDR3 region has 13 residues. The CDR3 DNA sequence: TGTGCCAGCAGGGAACAGGGGCAATTATCCCTCCACTTT. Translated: CASREQGQLSLHF.

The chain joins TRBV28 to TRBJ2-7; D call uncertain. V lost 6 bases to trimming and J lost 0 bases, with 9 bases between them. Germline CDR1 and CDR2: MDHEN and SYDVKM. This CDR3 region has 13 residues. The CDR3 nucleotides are TGTGCCAGCAGGATCCCAGACTCCTACGAGCAGTACTTC. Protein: CASRIPDSYEQYF.

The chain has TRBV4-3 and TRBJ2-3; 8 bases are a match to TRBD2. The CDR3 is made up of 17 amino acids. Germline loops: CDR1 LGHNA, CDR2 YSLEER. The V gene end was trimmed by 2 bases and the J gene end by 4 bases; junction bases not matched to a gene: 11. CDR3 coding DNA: TGCGCCAGCAGCCAACTTCCGGCGACTAGCGAGGCAGATACGCAGTATTTT. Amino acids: CASSQLPATSEADTQYF.

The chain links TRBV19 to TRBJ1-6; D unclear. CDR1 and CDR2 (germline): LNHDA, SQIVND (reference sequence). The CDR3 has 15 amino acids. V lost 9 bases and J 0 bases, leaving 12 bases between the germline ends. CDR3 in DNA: TGTGCCAGCCAATCTCAGGACTCCTATAATTCACCCCTCCACTTT. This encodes CASQSQDSYNSPLHF.

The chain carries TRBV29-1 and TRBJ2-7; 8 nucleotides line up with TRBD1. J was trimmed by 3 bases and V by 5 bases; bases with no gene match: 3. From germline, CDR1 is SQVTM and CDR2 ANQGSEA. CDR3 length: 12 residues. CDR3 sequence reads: CSVRDRYYEQYF. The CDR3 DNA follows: TGCAGCGTTAGGGACAGGTACTACGAGCAGTACTTC.

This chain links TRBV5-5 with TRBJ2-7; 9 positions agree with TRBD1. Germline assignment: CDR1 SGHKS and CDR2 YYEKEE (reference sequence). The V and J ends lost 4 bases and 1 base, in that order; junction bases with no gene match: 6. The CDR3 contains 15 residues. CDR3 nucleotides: TGTGCCAGCAGCAACATGGGACAGGGTTCCTACGAGCAGTACTTC. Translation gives CASSNMGQGSYEQYF.

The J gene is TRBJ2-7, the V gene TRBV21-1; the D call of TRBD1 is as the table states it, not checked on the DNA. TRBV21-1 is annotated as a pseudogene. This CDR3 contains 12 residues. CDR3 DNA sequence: TGTGCCAGCAGCAAAGGGCCCCTCGAGCAGTACTTC. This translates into CASSKGPLEQYF.

CDR3 nucleotides: TGTGCCAGCAGCCCCCTGTCCGCAACTAATGAAAAACTGTTTTTT. Residues: CASSPLSATNEKLFF. V is TRBV9 and J is TRBJ1-4; no clear D gene. The CDR3 is made up of 15 amino acids. Trimming removed 4 bases from V and 0 bases from J, with 10 bases in between. The germline CDR1 and CDR2 sequences are SGDLS and YYNGEE.

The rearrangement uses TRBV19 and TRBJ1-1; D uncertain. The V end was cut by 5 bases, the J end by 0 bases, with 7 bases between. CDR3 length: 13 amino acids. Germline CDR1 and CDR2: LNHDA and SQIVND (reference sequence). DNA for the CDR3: TGTGCCAGTAGTCCTGAGATGAACACTGAAGCTTTCTTT. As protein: CASSPEMNTEAFF.

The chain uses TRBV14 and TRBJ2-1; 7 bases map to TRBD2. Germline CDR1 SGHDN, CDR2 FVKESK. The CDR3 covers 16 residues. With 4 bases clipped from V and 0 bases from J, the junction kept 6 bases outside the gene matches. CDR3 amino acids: CASSRIRGDSYNEQFF. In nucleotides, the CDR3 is TGTGCCAGCAGCCGGATTCGGGGGGACTCCTACAATGAGCAGTTCTTC. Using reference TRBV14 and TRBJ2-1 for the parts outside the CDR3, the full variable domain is EAGVTQFPSHSVIEKGQTVTLRCDPISGHDNLYWYRRVMGKEIKFLLHFVKESKQDESGMPNNRFLAERTGGTYSTLKVQPAELEDSGVYFCASSRIRGDSYNEQFFGPGTRLTVL.

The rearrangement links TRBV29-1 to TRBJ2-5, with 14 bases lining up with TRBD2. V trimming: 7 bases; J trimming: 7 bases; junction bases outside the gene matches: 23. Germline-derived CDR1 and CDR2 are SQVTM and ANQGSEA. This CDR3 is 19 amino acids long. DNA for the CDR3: TGCAGCGCCAAACCGGGACTAGCGGGAGCAACTCCACTCTGGGGGACCCAGTACTTC. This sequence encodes CSAKPGLAGATPLWGTQYF.

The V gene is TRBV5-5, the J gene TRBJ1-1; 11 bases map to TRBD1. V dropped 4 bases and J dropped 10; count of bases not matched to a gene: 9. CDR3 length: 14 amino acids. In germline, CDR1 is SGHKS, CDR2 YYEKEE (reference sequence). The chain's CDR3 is CASSGGTGGRTAFF. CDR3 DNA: TGTGCCAGCAGCGGAGGGACAGGGGGGCGAACAGCTTTCTTT.

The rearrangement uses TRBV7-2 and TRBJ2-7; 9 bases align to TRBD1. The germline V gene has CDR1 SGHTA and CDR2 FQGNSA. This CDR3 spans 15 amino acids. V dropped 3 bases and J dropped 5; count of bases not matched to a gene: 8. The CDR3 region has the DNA TGTGCCAGCAGCTTTACCGGGACAGGGTTCAACGAGCAGTACTTC. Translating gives CASSFTGTGFNEQYF.

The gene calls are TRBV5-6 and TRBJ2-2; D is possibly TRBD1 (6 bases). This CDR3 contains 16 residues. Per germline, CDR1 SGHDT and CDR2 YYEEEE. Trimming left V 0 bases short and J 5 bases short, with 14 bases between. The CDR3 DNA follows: TGTGCCAGCAGCTTGGGCTTGGGGACATCAACCGGGGAGCTGTTTTTT. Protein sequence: CASSLGLGTSTGELFF.